Listed below are T cell receptor beta chains from one sample, sequenced in a study of blood T cell repertoires in COVID-19. TCRdb keeps only in-frame clones here, not all; method: immunoSEQ multiplex PCR. The sample lists about 80,000 clones, about 83% occurring once. Sequenced: peripheral blood. Receptors were obtained from a human donor in a cohort sampled during active COVID-19. Each CDR3 is given with its conserved first and last residue. The order of the fields is J gene, clone size, V gene, D gene, CDR3 protein, CDR3 DNA. The D gene is left open where the match is weak. Rows may omit the clone size; those that give it use once, few, many or a size class.

>TRBJ1-1|NA|TRBV11-1|TRBD1
CASKRDRSMLGEAFF
TGTGCCAGCAAAAGGGACAGGAGTATGCTCGGTGAAGCTTTCTTT
>TRBJ1-1|once|TRBV5-1|TRBD1
CASSVEPTTGGTEAFF
TGCGCCAGCAGCGTGGAACCCACGACAGGGGGCACTGAAGCTTTCTTT
>TRBJ1-2|NA|TRBV19|NA
CASSIARDTNYGYTF
TGTGCCAGTAGTATAGCTCGGGACACTAACTATGGCTACACCTTC
>TRBJ1-5|NA|TRBV30|TRBD1
CAWSVQGNQPQHF
TGTGCCTGGAGTGTACAGGGGAATCAGCCCCAGCATTTT
>TRBJ2-7|NA|TRBV6-5|TRBD1
CASRIGQGSYEQYF
TGTGCCAGCAGAATCGGACAGGGATCCTACGAGCAGTACTTC
>TRBJ2-2|NA|TRBV3-1/TRBV3-2|NA
CASSYSGTPTGELFF
TGTGCCAGCAGCTACTCCGGGACTCCCACCGGGGAGCTGTTTTTT
>TRBJ2-2|once|TRBV9|NA
CASSVWDTLGELFF
TGTGCCAGCAGCGTGTGGGACACATTGGGGGAGCTGTTTTTT
>TRBJ2-3|NA|TRBV5-1|TRBD1
CASSSGQGGDTQYF
TGCGCCAGCAGCTCGGGACAGGGGGGAGATACGCAGTATTTT
>TRBJ1-1|NA|TRBV12-3/TRBV12-4|NA
CASRSLRAFF
TGTGCCAGCAGAAGTTTGAGAGCTTTCTTT
>TRBJ1-6|NA|TRBV5-5|NA
CASSSLPPGTLNSPLHF
TGTGCCAGCAGCTCCCTACCTCCCGGGACACTTAATTCACCCCTCCACTTT
>TRBJ1-1|NA|TRBV27|NA
CASSLSVGGSTEAFF
TGTGCCAGCAGTTTATCGGTCGGGGGGTCCACTGAAGCTTTCTTT
>TRBJ2-1|NA|TRBV4-1|NA
CASSTPVGHSYNEQFF
TGCGCCAGCAGCACGCCCGTGGGGCACTCCTACAATGAGCAGTTCTTC
>TRBJ2-6|NA|TRBV6-5|TRBD2
CASRRGGRANVLTF
TGTGCCAGCAGGCGCGGGGGGCGGGCCAACGTCCTGACTTTC
>TRBJ2-7|NA|TRBV5-1|TRBD2
CASRVSGTTSYEQYF
TGCGCCAGCAGGGTTAGCGGGACCACTTCCTACGAGCAGTACTTC
>TRBJ1-4|once|TRBV4-1|NA
CASSTPWGSQDEKLFF
TGCGCCAGCAGCACACCGTGGGGCTCGCAAGATGAAAAACTGTTTTTT
>TRBJ2-3|NA|TRBV6-5|TRBD2
CASRRLAGGPDTQYF
TGTGCCAGCAGGAGACTAGCGGGGGGGCCGGATACGCAGTATTTT
>TRBJ1-2|NA|TRBV2|NA
CASVRQVGGYGYTF
TGTGCCAGCGTAAGACAGGTTGGCGGCTATGGCTACACCTTC
>TRBJ2-2|few|TRBV5-1|TRBD1
CASSAGTGGSGELFF
TGCGCCAGCAGCGCCGGGACAGGGGGGTCCGGGGAGCTGTTTTTT
>TRBJ1-2|NA|TRBV30|NA
CACGRGNYGYTF
TGTGCCTGTGGGAGGGGGAATTATGGCTACACCTTC
>TRBJ1-4|NA|TRBV7-9|NA
CASSLGAGREKLFF
TGTGCCAGCAGCTTGGGCGCAGGGAGGGAAAAACTGTTTTTT
>TRBJ2-5|few|TRBV27|TRBD2
CASSLRAPLAGGMKETQYF
TGTGCCAGCAGTTTACGGGCCCCACTAGCGGGGGGGATGAAAGAGACCCAGTACTTC
>TRBJ2-1|NA|TRBV5-1|NA
CASSLAAGGEQFF
TGCGCCAGCAGCTTGGCCGCAGGGGGGGAGCAGTTCTTC
>TRBJ2-7|few|TRBV6-5|TRBD2
CASSQRLALYEQYF
TGTGCCAGCAGTCAAAGACTAGCTCTCTACGAGCAGTACTTC
>TRBJ1-1|NA|TRBV28|NA
CASSIGQNTEAFF
TGTGCCAGCAGTATCGGACAAAACACTGAAGCTTTCTTT
>TRBJ1-5|NA|TRBV30|TRBD1
CAWSVGGGTQPQHF
TGTGCCTGGAGTGTAGGGGGCGGGACGCAGCCCCAGCATTTT
>TRBJ1-2|NA|TRBV2|NA
CASSRQHPGYGYTF
TGTGCCAGCAGTAGACAGCACCCGGGCTATGGCTACACCTTC
>TRBJ2-5|NA|TRBV9|TRBD1
CASSGTGETQYF
TGTGCCAGCAGCGGGACAGGAGAGACCCAGTACTTC
>TRBJ2-1|NA|TRBV5-1|TRBD1
CASSRPGTGELNEQFF
TGCGCCAGCAGCCGTCCCGGGACAGGCGAGTTAAATGAGCAGTTCTTC
>TRBJ2-5|NA|TRBV23-1|NA
CASSPTGPLQETQYF
TGCGCCAGCAGTCCCACAGGGCCCCTCCAAGAGACCCAGTACTTC
>TRBJ2-2|once|TRBV5-1|TRBD2
CASSPLAGAGTGELFF
TGCGCCAGCAGCCCCTTAGCGGGGGCGGGGACCGGGGAGCTGTTTTTT
>TRBJ1-5|NA|TRBV28|TRBD1
CASTLRGHYQPQHF
TGTGCCAGCACTTTGAGGGGGCATTATCAGCCCCAGCATTTT
>TRBJ1-1|NA|TRBV4-1|TRBD1
CASSHARGQGRLGTTEAFF
TGCGCCAGCAGCCATGCAAGAGGACAGGGGCGCCTAGGGACAACTGAAGCTTTCTTT
>TRBJ2-7|NA|TRBV21-1|NA
CASTARTASYEQYF
TGTGCCAGCACCGCTCGGACAGCAAGCTACGAGCAGTACTTC
>TRBJ1-5|NA|TRBV24-1|NA
CATSDPVGDLSNQPQHF
TGTGCCACCAGTGATCCCGTCGGAGACCTTAGCAATCAGCCCCAGCATTTT
>TRBJ2-6|NA|TRBV7-3|NA
CASNPGSRSGANVLTF
TGTGCCAGCAACCCGGGTTCTCGTTCTGGGGCCAACGTCCTGACTTTC
>TRBJ1-6|NA|TRBV9|TRBD1
CASSPQGAYNSPLHF
TGTGCCAGCAGCCCGCAGGGGGCCTATAATTCACCCCTCCACTTT
>TRBJ2-2|NA|TRBV5-1|TRBD2
CASSLREGHTGELFF
TGCGCCAGCAGCTTACGGGAGGGGCACACCGGGGAGCTGTTTTTT
>TRBJ2-3|NA|TRBV24-1|TRBD2
CATARVAGSTDTQYF
TGTGCCACCGCCAGAGTAGCGGGAAGCACAGATACGCAGTATTTT
>TRBJ2-3|NA|TRBV6-5|NA
CAGGRSAGSADTQYF
TGTGCCGGGGGTCGGAGCGCGGGATCGGCAGATACGCAGTATTTT
>TRBJ2-5|NA|TRBV2|TRBD1
CASSAPEGGKETQYF
TGTGCCAGCAGTGCCCCAGAAGGGGGCAAAGAGACCCAGTACTTC
>TRBJ2-3|once|TRBV2|NA
CASSESGAGKGTQYF
TGTGCCAGCAGTGAGTCGGGAGCCGGCAAAGGAACGCAGTATTTT
>TRBJ2-1|once|TRBV4-1|TRBD2
CASSQEGGLAEYNEQFF
TGCGCCAGCAGCCAAGAAGGGGGACTAGCGGAATACAATGAGCAGTTCTTC
>TRBJ1-1|NA|TRBV5-1|NA
CASSLGVNTEAFF
TGCGCCAGCAGCTTGGGCGTTAACACTGAAGCTTTCTTT
>TRBJ2-3|NA|TRBV5-4|NA
CASSFQGADTQYF
TGTGCCAGCAGCTTTCAGGGTGCAGATACGCAGTATTTT
>TRBJ2-7|few|TRBV11-2|TRBD2
CASSLAGGRSYEQYF
TGTGCCAGCAGCTTAGCGGGAGGGCGGTCCTACGAGCAGTACTTC
>TRBJ1-2|NA|TRBV5-6|TRBD1
CASSFTGQGASGYTF
TGTGCCAGCAGCTTTACGGGACAGGGGGCAAGTGGCTACACCTTC
>TRBJ1-2|NA|TRBV30|NA
CAWSVLGGAYGYTF
TGTGCCTGGAGTGTACTTGGAGGGGCCTATGGCTACACCTTC
>TRBJ1-5|NA|TRBV12-3/TRBV12-4|NA
CASSLKRGQPQHF
TGTGCCAGCAGTTTAAAGCGTGGTCAGCCCCAGCATTTT